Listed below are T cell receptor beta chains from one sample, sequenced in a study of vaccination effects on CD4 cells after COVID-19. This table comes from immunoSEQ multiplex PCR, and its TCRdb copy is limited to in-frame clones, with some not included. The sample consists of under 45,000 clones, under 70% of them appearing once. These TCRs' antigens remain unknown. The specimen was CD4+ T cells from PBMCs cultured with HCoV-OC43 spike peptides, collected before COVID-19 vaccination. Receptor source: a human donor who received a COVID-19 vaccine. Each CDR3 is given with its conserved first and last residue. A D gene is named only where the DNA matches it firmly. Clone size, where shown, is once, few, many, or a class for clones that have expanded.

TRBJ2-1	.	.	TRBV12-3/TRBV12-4	TGTGCCAGCACCAAGGGGGGCAATGAGCAGTTCTTC	CASTKGGNEQFF
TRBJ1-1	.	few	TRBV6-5	TGTGCCAGCAGTTACTCGTCGGGGGGCTTGAACACTGAAGCTTTCTTT	CASSYSSGGLNTEAFF
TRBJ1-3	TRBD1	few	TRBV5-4	TGTGCCAGCAGCCGAAGACAGGGGGTCGCCTCTGGAAACACCATATATTTT	CASSRRQGVASGNTIYF
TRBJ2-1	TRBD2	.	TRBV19	TGTGCCAGTAGTATTAGTGGACTAGCCAAATACAATGAGCAGTTCTTC	CASSISGLAKYNEQFF
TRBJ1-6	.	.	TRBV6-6	TGTGCCAGCAGCGGGTTCAGGGCATCCTATAATTCACCCCTCCACTTT	CASSGFRASYNSPLHF
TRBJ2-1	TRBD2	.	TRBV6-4	TGTGCCAGCAGTGAACTAGCGGGAGGGCCTGGGTTCTTC	CASSELAGGPGFF
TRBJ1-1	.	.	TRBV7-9	TGTGCCAGCAGCCCCGGCGGGGCCCTGAACACTGAAGCTTTCTTT	CASSPGGALNTEAFF
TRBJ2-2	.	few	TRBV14	TGTGCCAGCAGCCAAGGCGGGTTCCCTCTAACCGGGGAGCTGTTTTTT	CASSQGGFPLTGELFF
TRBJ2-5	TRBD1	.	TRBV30	TGTGCCTGGAGTCCAAGGGGGCGGAAACAAGAGACCCAGTACTTC	CAWSPRGRKQETQYF
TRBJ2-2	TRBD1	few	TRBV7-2	TGTGCCAGCAGCTTAGTTGGCAGGGGGCCTGGCGGGGAGCTGTTTTTT	CASSLVGRGPGGELFF
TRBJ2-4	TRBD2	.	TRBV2	TGTGCCAGCAGACTTGATGCGGGAGCCGCCAAAAACATTCAGTACTTC	CASRLDAGAAKNIQYF
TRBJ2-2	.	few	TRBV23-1	TGCGCCAGCAGGAGCAGGGAATACCAACACCCCGGGGAGCTGTTTTTT	CASRSREYQHPGELFF
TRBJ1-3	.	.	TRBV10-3	TGTGCCATCAGTGAGGGTCCATCTGGAAACACCATATATTTT	CAISEGPSGNTIYF
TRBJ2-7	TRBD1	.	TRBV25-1	TGTGCCAGCAGCCCGACAGGGGCTCATCACGAGCAGTACTTC	CASSPTGAHHEQYF
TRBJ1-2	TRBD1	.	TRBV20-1	TGCAGTGCCAGTCAGGGGGCGCAAGATGGCTACACCTTC	CSASQGAQDGYTF
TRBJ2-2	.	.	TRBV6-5	TGTGCCAGCAGTCGCTCGAATGCCGGGGAGCTGTTTTTT	CASSRSNAGELFF
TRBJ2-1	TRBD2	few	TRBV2	TGTGCCAGCAGTGAAGCTAGGCTAGCGGGGTCCGAGCAGTTCTTC	CASSEARLAGSEQFF
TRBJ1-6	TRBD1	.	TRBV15	TGTGCCACCAGCTCCCTAGGACAGGGGAGCTCCTATAATTCACCCCTCCACTTT	CATSSLGQGSSYNSPLHF
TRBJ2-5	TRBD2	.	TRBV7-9	TGTGCCAGCAGCTCCACCCTACTAGCGGGGGTGGCCGAGACCCAGTACTTC	CASSSTLLAGVAETQYF
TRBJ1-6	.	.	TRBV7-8	TGTGCCAGCAGCTTTACAGGGAATAATTCACCCCTCCACTTT	CASSFTGNNSPLHF
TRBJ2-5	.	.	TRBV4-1	TGCGCCAGCAGCCAAGACACCAGCAGGGCGGGAGAGACCCAGTACTTC	CASSQDTSRAGETQYF